This T cell receptor beta chain was sequenced in a study of shared clonotypes between healthy human individuals. On the study more broadly: Donor ages ranged 18 to 49 years: a couple of women, a few men. Study-wide findings and caveats: Sorted-subset sequencing was shown by rarefaction to be incomplete despite large depth.

Memory CD4+ cells were the fraction left after CD45RA+ naive selection. TCRdb keeps only in-frame clones here, not all; method: immunoSEQ multiplex PCR. Of approximately 2.5 million clones listed, 90% to 95% are singletons. As regards this clone: Antigen specificity is unknown.

The CDR3 sequence is 16 residues long. CDR1 SGHRS and CDR2 YFSETQ come from the germline V gene. V lost 9 bases and J lost 8; bases outside the gene matches: 17. The TCR was taken from a man between 18 and 35 years old in good health. The gene calls are TRBV5-1 and TRBJ2-1, with 10 bases lining up with TRBD2. Input material: naive CD4+ T cells sorted from blood. The subset was: CD45RA+ positively selected. The CDR3 nucleotides read TGCGCCACCCGCAATCAAGCGGGAGGGCCCGCCGATGAGCAGTTCTTC. The encoded protein is CATRNQAGGPADEQFF.